Listed below are T cell receptor beta chains from one sample, sequenced in a study of T cells and Merkel cell carcinoma outcomes. Method: immunoSEQ multiplex PCR; TCRdb's copy keeps in-frame clones and lacks some. The repertoire holds roughly 14,000 clones, with over 80% as singletons. Sequenced sample: tumor tissue from Merkel cell carcinoma. These receptors were taken from a human donor with Merkel cell carcinoma. The CDR3 runs from the conserved cysteine through the conserved F or W. A D gene is named only where the DNA matches it firmly. Size is stated for part of the rows, as once, few or many counts, or as a class when the clone is expanded.

abundance,d_gene,v_gene,j_gene,CDR3aa,CDR3nt
.,.,TRBV7-8,TRBJ1-2,CASSASPGHGYTF,TGTGCCAGCAGCGCTAGTCCAGGGCATGGCTACACCTTC
.,TRBD1,TRBV5-6,TRBJ2-3,CASSSGQGYTDTQYF,TGTGCCAGCAGCTCGGGACAGGGATACACAGATACGCAGTATTTT
few,.,TRBV5-4,TRBJ2-2,CASSARGVSGELFF,TGTGCCAGCAGCGCGAGGGGGGTGTCCGGGGAGCTGTTTTTT
once,.,TRBV28,TRBJ2-7,CASSQGGQGGTYEQYF,TGTGCCAGCAGCCAAGGGGGGCAGGGGGGAACCTACGAGCAGTACTTC
.,.,TRBV12-5,TRBJ2-2,CASGPRQEVDTGELFF,TGTGCTAGTGGCCCAAGACAGGAGGTGGACACCGGGGAGCTGTTTTTT
once,.,TRBV27,TRBJ1-1,CASSLQGNTEAFF,TGTGCCAGCAGTTTACAGGGGAACACTGAAGCTTTCTTT
once,.,TRBV9,TRBJ2-5,CASSISGRNQETQYF,TGTGCCAGCAGCATTTCGGGACGGAACCAAGAGACCCAGTACTTC
.,.,TRBV29-1,TRBJ2-6,CSVQVRANVLTF,TGCAGCGTCCAGGTCCGGGCCAACGTCCTGACTTTC
once,.,TRBV4-1,TRBJ2-1,CASSQPTGRYNEQFF,TGCGCCAGCAGCCAACCGACAGGCCGCTACAATGAGCAGTTCTTC
.,.,TRBV9,TRBJ1-3,CASSQNSGPAGNTIYF,TGTGCCAGCAGCCAGAACTCAGGGCCAGCTGGAAACACCATATATTTT
.,TRBD1,TRBV11-2,TRBJ1-1,CASSLRGTAMNTEAFF,TGTGCCAGCAGCTTACGAGGGACAGCCATGAACACTGAAGCTTTCTTT
.,.,TRBV7-9,TRBJ1-2,CASSHQDNYGYTF,TGTGCCAGCAGCCACCAAGACAACTATGGCTACACCTTC
.,TRBD1,TRBV5-1,TRBJ2-3,CASSSGQGAKYTQYF,TGCGCCAGCAGCTCGGGACAGGGGGCAAAGTATACGCAGTATTTT
.,TRBD1,TRBV19,TRBJ1-5,CASSLQGVDQPQHF,TGTGCCAGTAGCCTACAGGGGGTCGATCAGCCCCAGCATTTT
.,.,TRBV14,TRBJ1-1,CASSQGQWTEAFF,TGTGCCAGCAGCCAAGGACAGTGGACTGAAGCTTTCTTT
.,TRBD1,TRBV7-9,TRBJ2-5,CASSPRPGQGETQYF,TGTGCCAGCAGCCCCCGGCCCGGACAGGGAGAGACCCAGTACTTC
.,.,TRBV2,TRBJ2-3,CASSPNPTDTDTQYF,TGTGCCAGCAGTCCCAACCCTACCGACACAGATACGCAGTATTTT
.,.,TRBV27,TRBJ1-5,CASSPWTRSPNQPQHF,TGTGCCAGCAGTCCCTGGACGAGAAGTCCAAATCAGCCCCAGCATTTT
.,TRBD1,TRBV7-3,TRBJ1-1,CASSLIGTGGSRRDMNTEAFF,TGTGCCAGCAGCTTAATAGGGACAGGGGGCTCCAGGCGGGACATGAACACTGAAGCTTTCTTT
.,.,TRBV9,TRBJ2-1,CASSVGWEAHEQFF,TGTGCCAGCAGCGTAGGGTGGGAGGCCCATGAGCAGTTCTTC
.,.,TRBV7-3,TRBJ1-1,CATSTEGNTEAFF,TGTGCCACTTCGACCGAGGGGAACACTGAAGCTTTCTTT
.,.,TRBV19,TRBJ1-5,CASRYRSLPNQPQHF,TGTGCCAGTAGATACCGGTCCCTCCCCAATCAGCCCCAGCATTTT
.,.,TRBV19,TRBJ1-2,CASSITTANYGYTF,TGTGCCAGTAGTATCACGACGGCTAACTATGGCTACACCTTC
.,.,TRBV5-1,TRBJ2-2,CASSLGARTNTGELFF,TGCGCCAGCAGCTTGGGAGCGCGGACGAACACCGGGGAGCTGTTTTTT
.,.,TRBV6-1,TRBJ2-7,CASSARAQAYEQYF,TGTGCCAGCAGTGCCCGAGCCCAGGCCTACGAGCAGTACTTC
.,.,TRBV7-9,TRBJ1-2,CASSLLGQGPGYTF,TGTGCCAGCAGCTTATTAGGGCAGGGACCTGGCTACACCTTC
.,.,TRBV18,TRBJ2-3,CASSSGPPGDTQYF,TGTGCCAGCTCATCGGGACCGCCCGGGGATACGCAGTATTTT
once,.,TRBV14,TRBJ2-2,CASSQGRALRTGELFF,TGTGCCAGCAGCCAAGGGAGGGCCCTCCGGACCGGGGAGCTGTTTTTT
.,TRBD2,TRBV2,TRBJ2-3,CASRGVLAGPPLKTDTQYF,TGTGCCAGCAGGGGGGTACTAGCGGGACCGCCCCTCAAGACAGATACGCAGTATTTT
.,.,TRBV28,TRBJ2-7,CASSLKVPYEQYF,TGTGCCAGCAGTTTAAAGGTTCCCTACGAGCAGTACTTC
.,.,TRBV6-6,TRBJ1-1,CASSNDRSNTEAFF,TGTGCCAGCAGCAACGACAGATCCAACACTGAAGCTTTCTTT
.,.,TRBV10-3,TRBJ2-3,CAISESGNTDTQYF,TGTGCCATCAGTGAGTCGGGTAACACAGATACGCAGTATTTT
.,.,TRBV7-8,TRBJ2-7,CASKPGPGLLEQYF,TGTGCCAGCAAGCCGGGACCGGGGCTCCTCGAGCAGTACTTC
.,TRBD2,TRBV2,TRBJ2-5,CASRSTSGSGETQYF,TGTGCCAGCAGATCGACTAGCGGGAGTGGAGAGACCCAGTACTTC
.,.,TRBV4-2,TRBJ1-5,CASSQEVVGEIRNQPQHF,TGTGCCAGCAGCCAAGAGGTAGTAGGGGAGATACGCAATCAGCCCCAGCATTTT